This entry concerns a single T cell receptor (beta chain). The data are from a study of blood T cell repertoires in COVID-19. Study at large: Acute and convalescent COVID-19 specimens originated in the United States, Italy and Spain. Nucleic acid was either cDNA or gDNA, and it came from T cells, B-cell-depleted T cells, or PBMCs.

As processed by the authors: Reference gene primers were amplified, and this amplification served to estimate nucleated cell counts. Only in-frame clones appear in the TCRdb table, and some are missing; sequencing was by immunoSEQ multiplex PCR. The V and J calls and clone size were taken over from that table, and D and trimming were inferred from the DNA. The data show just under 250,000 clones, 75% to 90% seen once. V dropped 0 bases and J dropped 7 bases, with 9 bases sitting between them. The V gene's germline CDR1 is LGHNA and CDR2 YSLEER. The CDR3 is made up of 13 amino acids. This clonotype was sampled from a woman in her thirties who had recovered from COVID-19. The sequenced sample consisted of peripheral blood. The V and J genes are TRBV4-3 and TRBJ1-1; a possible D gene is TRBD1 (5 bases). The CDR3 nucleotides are TGCGCCAGCAGCCAAGATCGGGGGTTTGAAGCTTTCTTT. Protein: CASSQDRGFEAFF.